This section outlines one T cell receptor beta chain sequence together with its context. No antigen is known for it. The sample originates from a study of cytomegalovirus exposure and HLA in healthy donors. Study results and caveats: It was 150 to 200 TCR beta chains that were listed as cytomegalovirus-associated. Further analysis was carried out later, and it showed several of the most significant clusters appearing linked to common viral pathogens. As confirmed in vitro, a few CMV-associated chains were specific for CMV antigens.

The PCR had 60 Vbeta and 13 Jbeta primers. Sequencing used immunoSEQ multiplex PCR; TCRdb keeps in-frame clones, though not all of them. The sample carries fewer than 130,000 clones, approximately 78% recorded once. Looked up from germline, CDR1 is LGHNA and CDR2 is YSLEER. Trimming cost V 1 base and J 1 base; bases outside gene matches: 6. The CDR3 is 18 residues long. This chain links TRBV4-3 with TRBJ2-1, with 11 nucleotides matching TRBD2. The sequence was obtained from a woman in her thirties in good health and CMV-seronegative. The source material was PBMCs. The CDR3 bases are TGCGCCAGCAGCCAAGGTCTAGCGGGAGGAGGGTCCTACAATGAGCAGTTCTTC. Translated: CASSQGLAGGGSYNEQFF.